These 30 T cell receptor beta chains originate from one sample sequenced in a study of T cell clones after liver transplantation. Measured with immunoSEQ multiplex PCR; TCRdb has only the in-frame clones, and not every one. In the table there are over 50,000 clones, 84% of which are singletons. The specimen comprised CD4+ T cells from blood, sampled before liver transplant. These receptors were obtained from a human donor who received a liver transplant.

This chain joins TRBV7-3 and TRBJ2-5, with 8 positions matching TRBD1. Germline-derived CDR1 and CDR2 are SGHTA and FQGTGA. CDR3 length: 15 amino acids. The V segment lost 5 bases and the J segment 5 bases; nucleotides outside the gene matches: 10. The CDR3 DNA reads as TGTGCCAGCAGCGCCGGACCCCAGGGGGCTGAGACCCAGTACTTC. It encodes CASSAGPQGAETQYF. Full variable domain (rest looked up from reference TRBV7-3 and TRBJ2-5): GAGVSQTPSNKVTEKGKYVELRCDPISGHTALYWYRQSLGQGPEFLIYFQGTGAADDSGLPNDRFFAVRPEGSVSTLKIQRTERGDSAVYLCASSAGPQGAETQYFGPGTRLLVL.

The genes are TRBV5-1 and TRBJ2-2, with a possible D match to TRBD2 (6 bases). The CDR3 sequence is 15 residues long. Trimming took 2 bases from V and 4 from J, leaving 12 bases between them. CDR1 and CDR2 from the germline V gene are SGHRS and YFSETQ. The CDR3 DNA is TGCGCCAGCAGCTTAGTGGTGGGAGGCACCGGGGAGCTGTTTTTT. Amino acid sequence: CASSLVVGGTGELFF.

The gene calls are TRBV6-5 and TRBJ2-1; 11 nucleotides match TRBD2. The CDR3 runs to 15 residues. J was trimmed by 8 bases and V by 10 bases; bases with no gene match: 13. CDR1 is MNHEY, CDR2 SVGAGI, per germline. DNA for the CDR3: TGTGCCATTGGGGAGGCTAGCGGGGGGCTAGATGAGCAGTTCTTC. Protein sequence: CAIGEASGGLDEQFF.

The V and J genes are TRBV5-3 and TRBJ1-1; no definite D call. TRBV5-3 falls under the ORF class, with uncertain function. CDR3 length: 13 residues. V was trimmed by 0 bases and J by 1 base, leaving 4 bases between them. The CDR3 nucleotides read TGTGCCAGAAGCTTGGAAGCGAACACTGAAGCTTTCTTT. As protein: CARSLEANTEAFF.

The V call is TRBV11-3, the J call TRBJ2-1; 12 positions match TRBD2. V lost 5 bases and J lost 7; bases outside the gene matches: 3. The CDR3 is 14 amino acids. Per germline, CDR1 SGHNT and CDR2 YENEEA. The CDR3 DNA is TGTGCCAGCAGCCCCGGGACTAGCGGGAATGAGCAGTTCTTC. Encoded protein: CASSPGTSGNEQFF.

J is TRBJ1-5 and V is TRBV18; D perhaps matches TRBD1 (5 bases). The CDR3 has 15 amino acids. Germline V gene lookup returns CDR1 KGHSH and CDR2 LQKENI. The V and J ends lost 2 bases and 10 bases respectively, with 18 bases between them. CDR3 coding DNA: TGTGCCAGCTCACCATGTGGGCAGGGAGACTGTCCCCAGCATTTT. This encodes CASSPCGQGDCPQHF.

Only one count was recorded for this clone. The chain combines TRBV5-1 with TRBJ2-3; D is unclear. Germline V gene lookup returns CDR1 SGHRS and CDR2 YFSETQ. V dropped 3 bases and J dropped 5 bases, with 10 bases sitting between them. The CDR3 has 13 amino acids. The CDR3 is CASSSRRLDTQYF. The CDR3 DNA reads TGCGCCAGCAGCTCAAGACGGTTAGATACGCAGTATTTT.

The chain recombines TRBV5-6 with TRBJ2-2; D possibly corresponds to TRBD1 (6 bases). The CDR3 is 15 residues long. Trimming cost V 4 bases and J 3 bases, with 13 bases left between them. The V gene's germline CDR1 is SGHDT and CDR2 YYEEEE. The CDR3 reads CASSLGSGDTGELFF. The DNA for the CDR3 is TGTGCCAGCAGCCTCGGGTCAGGGGACACCGGGGAGCTGTTTTTT. The full variable domain, with the rest looked up from reference TRBV5-6 and TRBJ2-2, is DAGVTQSPTHLIKTRGQQVTLRCSPKSGHDTVSWYQQALGQGPQFIFQYYEEEERQRGNFPDRFSGHQFPNYSSELNVNALLLGDSALYLCASSLGSGDTGELFFGEGSRLTVL.

This clone occurred a few times. This chain links TRBV28 with TRBJ2-7, with 13 bases that match TRBD2. The CDR3 sequence is 17 residues long. Germline V CDR1 and CDR2: MDHEN, SYDVKM. The V segment lost 9 bases and the J segment 0 bases; nucleotides outside the gene matches: 11. The CDR3, as DNA: TGTGCCAGTACCGGGACTAGCGGGACTCACGGCTCCTACGAGCAGTACTTC. Its translation: CASTGTSGTHGSYEQYF.

V is TRBV5-4 and J is TRBJ2-5; 9 positions agree with TRBD2. Germline CDR1 is SGHNT and CDR2 is YYREEE (reference sequence). The J segment lost 5 bases and the V segment lost 4 bases, leaving 12 bases of the junction unmatched. This CDR3 has 16 residues. The CDR3 DNA reads as TGTGCCAGCAGCCCCGAAAAAATAGCGGGGGACGAGACCCAGTACTTC. Translation: CASSPEKIAGDETQYF.

The rearrangement links TRBV5-1 to TRBJ2-1, with TRBD2 identical over 8 bases. This CDR3 spans 14 amino acids. CDR1 is SGHRS and CDR2 is YFSETQ in the germline V gene. The V gene end was trimmed by 1 base and the J gene end by 8 bases; junction bases not matched to a gene: 5. CDR3 in amino acids: CASSLSGRGDEQFF. The CDR3 bases are TGCGCCAGCAGCTTGAGCGGGAGAGGCGATGAGCAGTTCTTC.

V is TRBV10-3 and J is TRBJ1-3; no firm D call. V lost 4 bases to trimming and J lost 4 bases, with 8 bases between them. Germline loops: CDR1 ENHRY, CDR2 SYGVKD. The length of the CDR3 is 13 residues. The CDR3 DNA follows: TGTGCCATCAGTGCGCAGCTCGGAAACACCATATATTTT. This sequence encodes CAISAQLGNTIYF.

The chain links TRBV5-1 to TRBJ1-5; D possibly corresponds to TRBD1 (5 bases). Trimming cost V 0 bases and J 0 bases, with 10 bases left between them. The CDR3 sequence is 16 residues long. Germline values: CDR1 SGHRS, CDR2 YFSETQ. CDR3 in amino acids: CASSLGGMGSNQPQHF. As DNA, the CDR3 is TGCGCCAGCAGCTTGGGGGGGATGGGTAGCAATCAGCCCCAGCATTTT.

The chain recombines TRBV4-3 with TRBJ1-1; D gene ambiguous. The CDR3 runs 16 residues. V was cut by 0 bases and J by 2 bases, with 13 bases left in between. Germline lookup yields CDR1 LGHNA and CDR2 YSLEER. DNA of the CDR3: TGCGCCAGCAGCCAAGACCCAGTTGTCTCAAACACTGAAGCTTTCTTT. This gives the protein CASSQDPVVSNTEAFF.

This clone has only a few counts. This rearrangement joins TRBV6-6 to TRBJ1-4; TRBD1 is a possible D gene (6 bases). Germline V gene data show CDR1 as MNHNY and CDR2 as SVGAGI (reference sequence). Between the trimmed V and J ends, which lost 7 bases and 3 bases, there was a span of 15 bases. CDR3 length: 15 amino acids. CDR3 in amino acids: CASKGTGGSNEKLFF. CDR3 nucleotides: TGTGCCAGCAAGGGGACGGGGGGCTCTAATGAAAAACTGTTTTTT.

The rearrangement links TRBV7-3 to TRBJ2-7, with D possibly matching TRBD1 (6 bases). Trimming stripped 0 bases from V and 5 bases from J, with 11 bases between. The CDR3 extends over 14 amino acids. Germline assignment: CDR1 SGHTA and CDR2 FQGTGA. The CDR3 here is CASSLTGGNDEQYF. CDR3 nucleotide sequence: TGTGCCAGCAGCTTAACAGGGGGTAACGACGAGCAGTACTTC. The full variable domain, with the rest looked up from reference TRBV7-3 and TRBJ2-7, is GAGVSQTPSNKVTEKGKYVELRCDPISGHTALYWYRQSLGQGPEFLIYFQGTGAADDSGLPNDRFFAVRPEGSVSTLKIQRTERGDSAVYLCASSLTGGNDEQYFGPGTRLTVT.

The sample holds one count of this clone. The rearrangement joins TRBV4-2 to TRBJ2-1; 8 bases align to TRBD2. The length of the CDR3 is 18 residues. Germline V gene sequence: CDR1 LGHNA, CDR2 YNFKEQ. V lost 3 bases and J lost 7; bases outside the gene matches: 17. CDR3 amino acids: CASSHRGTGGRTKNEQFF. In DNA, the CDR3 is TGTGCCAGCAGCCACCGGGGTACAGGCGGGAGGACGAAGAATGAGCAGTTCTTC.

This chain uses TRBV11-2 with TRBJ2-5, with 8 positions matching TRBD2. Germline assignment: CDR1 SGHAT and CDR2 FQNNGV. The V segment lost 3 bases and the J segment 5 bases; nucleotides outside the gene matches: 5. The CDR3 is 14 amino acids. The CDR3 bases are TGTGCCAGCAGCTTTACGGGAGGGCGGGAGACCCAGTACTTC. Residues: CASSFTGGRETQYF. Drawing the rest from reference TRBV11-2 and TRBJ2-5, the complete variable domain is EAGVAQSPRYKIIEKRQSVAFWCNPISGHATLYWYQQILGQGPKLLIQFQNNGVVDDSQLPKDRFSAERLKGVDSTLKIQPAKLEDSAVYLCASSFTGGRETQYFGPGTRLLVL.

The gene calls are TRBV11-2 and TRBJ2-1, with TRBD2 identical over 8 bases. The CDR3 runs to 15 residues. The V gene's germline CDR1 is SGHAT and CDR2 FQNNGV. Losses at the gene ends were 5 bases for V and 5 bases for J; bases not matched to a gene: 8. The CDR3 sequence: CASSPSGSRNNEQFF. In DNA form, the CDR3 reads TGTGCCAGCAGCCCGAGCGGGAGTCGCAACAATGAGCAGTTCTTC.

The chain combines TRBV7-8 with TRBJ2-2; weak D call: TRBD2 (6 bases). The germline CDR1 and CDR2 sequences are SGHVS and FQNEAQ. This CDR3 region has 18 residues. Trimming took 5 bases from V and 0 from J, leaving 19 bases between them. The chain's CDR3 is CASSPKRWLATNTGELFF. For the CDR3, the DNA is TGTGCCAGCAGCCCTAAGCGATGGCTAGCGACGAACACCGGGGAGCTGTTTTTT.

This chain links TRBV2 with TRBJ2-1; TRBD2 matches at 11 bases. CDR3 length equals 17 residues. Germline V gene sequence: CDR1 SNHLY, CDR2 FYNNEI. V lost 4 bases and J lost 4; bases outside the gene matches: 9. The CDR3 loop reads CASSVNSGGAMYNEQFF. The CDR3 nucleotides are TGTGCCAGCAGTGTTAATAGCGGGGGGGCCATGTACAATGAGCAGTTCTTC.

This chain uses TRBV15 with TRBJ1-5, with unresolved D. In germline, CDR1 is LNHNV, CDR2 YYDKDF (reference sequence). V was clipped by 0 bases and J by 8 bases, with 8 bases between them. The CDR3 has 13 amino acids. The CDR3: CATSRDLREPQHF. DNA of the CDR3: TGTGCCACCAGCAGAGATTTAAGGGAGCCCCAGCATTTT.

The J gene is TRBJ2-6, the V gene TRBV5-1; D might be TRBD1 (5 bases). Germline-derived CDR1 and CDR2 are SGHRS and YFSETQ. V shed 0 bases and J shed 1 base, with 8 bases lying between them. The CDR3 has 16 amino acids. The CDR3 sequence: CASSLAGFSGANVLTF. CDR3 coding DNA: TGCGCCAGCAGCTTGGCAGGGTTTTCTGGGGCCAACGTCCTGACTTTC.

The chain recombines TRBV5-6 with TRBJ2-5; D unresolved. CDR1 and CDR2 from the germline V gene are SGHDT and YYEEEE. The V and J ends lost 4 bases and 4 bases respectively, with 20 bases between them. The CDR3 extends over 16 amino acids. The CDR3 DNA follows: TGTGCCAGCAGCCCGGTCGCTGGCGCATGGGGAGAGACCCAGTACTTC. Its translation is CASSPVAGAWGETQYF.

V is TRBV11-2 and J is TRBJ2-5; 14 positions agree with TRBD2. The CDR3 spans 19 residues. Germline V gene sequence: CDR1 SGHAT, CDR2 FQNNGV. V lost 4 bases and J lost 1; bases outside the gene matches: 11. The CDR3 loop reads CASSSGTSGSRDAQETQYF. The CDR3 DNA is TGTGCCAGCAGCTCTGGGACTAGCGGGAGCAGGGACGCCCAAGAGACCCAGTACTTC.

V gene TRBV7-2 combines with J gene TRBJ2-7, with D perhaps assigned TRBD1 or TRBD2 (5 bases each). The V end lost 4 bases, the J end lost 9 bases, and 13 bases lay between the germline ends. The CDR3 has 12 residues. The germline CDR1 and CDR2 sequences are SGHTA and FQGNSA. CDR3 loop: CASSSGTTAQYF. The CDR3 DNA reads TGTGCCAGCAGCTCCGGGACGACCGCGCAGTACTTC.

This sequence joins TRBV11-3 and TRBJ2-7; D is undetermined. This CDR3 is 15 amino acids long. CDR1 and CDR2 from the germline V gene are SGHNT and YENEEA. The ends were cut back, 5 bases at V and 3 bases at J, with 17 bases in the middle. CDR3 bases: TGTGCCAGCAGCCCCGGGCGGTCTCCGGGCTACGAGCAGTACTTC. Translation gives CASSPGRSPGYEQYF.

In this sample, this clone turned up a few times. V gene TRBV9 combines with J gene TRBJ2-5; 7 positions match TRBD1. CDR3 size: 15 residues. With V trimmed by 4 bases and J by 5 bases, 11 bases remained unmatched. Germline CDR1 reads SGDLS; CDR2 reads YYNGEE. The CDR3 coding sequence is TGTGCCAGCAGCTCATCCCAACAGGGGTGGGAGACCCAGTACTTC. Residues: CASSSSQQGWETQYF.

This chain uses TRBV29-1 with TRBJ2-1, with 10 nucleotides matching TRBD2. Trimming took 7 bases from V and 2 from J; bases not matched to a gene: 5. The germline CDR1 and CDR2 sequences are SQVTM and ANQGSEA. This CDR3 has 14 amino acids. In DNA, the CDR3 is TGCAGCGCCCTAACTAGCGGGACCTACAATGAGCAGTTCTTC. Translated: CSALTSGTYNEQFF.

V usage is TRBV28 and J usage is TRBJ1-1, with D uncertain. Germline V gene sequence: CDR1 MDHEN, CDR2 SYDVKM. The CDR3 spans 15 residues. Trimming removed 4 bases from V and 3 bases from J, with 15 bases in between. The CDR3 sequence is CASSSLRGSDTEAFF. CDR3 DNA: TGTGCCAGCAGTTCTTTGCGGGGATCGGACACTGAAGCTTTCTTT.